Listed here are 26 T cell receptor beta chains from one sample, sequenced in a study of shared clonotypes between healthy human individuals. The method was immunoSEQ multiplex PCR; TCRdb's version includes in-frame clones alone and lacks a portion of them. The data contain roughly 2,500,000 clones, 90% to 95% of them seen just once; the ten biggest clones take up around 0.37%. Sequences were obtained from naive CD4+ T cells from PBMCs. Subset of the sample: CD45RA+ positively selected. These TCRs come from a young man in good health. Some clones in this sample may be carry-over from other donors' samples.

The DNA of the CDR3 is TGTGCCAGCTCATACACTAGCGGGAGCTTTACGGACTACGAGCAGTACTTC. This codes for CASSYTSGSFTDYEQYF. This chain joins TRBV18 and TRBJ2-7, with 11 positions matching TRBD2. The J segment lost 3 bases and the V segment lost 5 bases, leaving 12 bases of the junction unmatched. The CDR3 is 17 amino acids. Germline CDR1 reads KGHSH; CDR2 reads LQKENI.

The chain employs TRBV5-5 and TRBJ1-3; tentatively, D is TRBD1 (5 bases). V lost 0 bases to trimming and J lost 7 bases, with 14 bases between them. From germline, CDR1 is SGHKS and CDR2 YYEKEE (reference sequence). CDR3 size: 15 residues. CDR3 coding DNA: TGTGCCAGCAGCTTGGAAGGGGTGACGGGTAACACCATATATTTT. It specifies CASSLEGVTGNTIYF. The whole variable domain, filled in from reference TRBV5-5 and TRBJ1-3, reads DAGVTQSPTHLIKTRGQQVTLRCSPISGHKSVSWYQQVLGQGPQFIFQYYEKEERGRGNFPDRFSARQFPNYSSELNVNALLLGDSALYLCASSLEGVTGNTIYFGEGSWLTVV.

The chain employs TRBV7-8 and TRBJ2-3; TRBD2 agrees at 11 bases. The CDR3 totals 14 residues. After removal of 2 bases from V and 8 bases from J, the junction contained 3 bases not matched to a gene. Germline lookup yields CDR1 SGHVS and CDR2 FQNEAQ. The CDR3 sequence: CASSLQLAGATQYF. The CDR3 DNA follows: TGTGCCAGCAGCTTACAACTAGCGGGAGCTACGCAGTATTTT.

The chain is built from TRBV25-1 and TRBJ2-5; D is possibly TRBD2 (5 bases). Trimming stripped 5 bases from V and 0 bases from J, with 22 bases between. There are 18 residues in the CDR3. Germline V gene sequence: CDR1 MGHDK, CDR2 SYGVNS. CDR3 amino acids: CASSSHLGRGVYQETQYF. The CDR3 DNA reads TGTGCCAGCAGTTCACACCTGGGTCGGGGAGTCTACCAAGAGACCCAGTACTTC.

This clone is a singleton in its sample. This chain joins TRBV7-3 and TRBJ2-2; D remains unclear. The V end was cut by 6 bases, the J end by 5 bases, with 16 bases between. This CDR3 region has 15 residues. The germline gives CDR1 SGHTA, CDR2 FQGTGA. The CDR3 reads CASRSTPANTGELFF. CDR3 sequence (DNA): TGTGCCAGCAGATCGACACCTGCTAATACCGGGGAGCTGTTTTTT.

The J gene is TRBJ2-7, the V gene TRBV6-6, with a possible D match to TRBD1 (5 bases). Germline V gene sequence: CDR1 MNHNY, CDR2 SVGAGI (reference sequence). Trimming took 2 bases from V and 6 from J, leaving 20 bases between them. The CDR3 sequence is 16 residues long. DNA for the CDR3: TGTGCCAGCAGTTACGGGTCAAACAGGCATGGTGGCGAGCAGTACTTC. It translates to CASSYGSNRHGGEQYF.

This CDR3 reads CASSSPTFSTTEAFF. In DNA, the CDR3 is TGTGCCAGCAGCTCCCCGACATTTAGTACCACTGAAGCTTTCTTT. The rearrangement links TRBV7-9 to TRBJ1-1; D is undetermined. V was shortened by 4 bases and J by 4 bases, with 16 bases between the two germline ends. CDR1 and CDR2 from the germline V gene are SEHNR and FQNEAQ (reference sequence). The CDR3 runs to 15 residues.

The V gene is TRBV9, the J gene TRBJ2-3; D is ambiguous. Trimming left V 4 bases short and J 2 bases short, with 8 bases between. CDR1 is SGDLS, CDR2 YYNGEE, per germline. The CDR3 has 13 amino acids. CDR3 coding DNA: TGTGCCAGCAGCCCACACCTCACAGATACGCAGTATTTT. Translated, it gives CASSPHLTDTQYF.

This chain joins TRBV5-1 and TRBJ2-7; TRBD2 is a possible D gene (5 bases). V dropped 1 base and J dropped 5 bases, with 10 bases sitting between them. The CDR3 has 13 residues. Germline CDR1 reads SGHRS; CDR2 reads YFSETQ. The CDR3 DNA is TGCGCCAGCAGCTTGCCGGGAATGAACGAGCAGTACTTC. Protein sequence: CASSLPGMNEQYF.

The V call is TRBV7-9, the J call TRBJ1-4; 8 bases align to TRBD1. V was pared by 6 bases and J by 6 bases, with 12 bases of the junction left unmatched. This CDR3 region has 16 residues. CDR1 is SEHNR and CDR2 is FQNEAQ in the germline V gene (reference sequence). The CDR3 spells CASSRRTGTGYEKLFF. The CDR3 nucleotides read TGTGCCAGCAGTCGACGAACCGGGACAGGATATGAAAAACTGTTTTTT.

There are a few counts of this clone. V gene TRBV30 combines with J gene TRBJ1-1; weak D call: TRBD1 (6 bases). Trimming left V 4 bases short and J 0 bases short, with 9 bases between. The length of the CDR3 is 13 residues. The germline V gene has CDR1 GTSNPN and CDR2 SVGIG (reference sequence). CDR3 nucleotide sequence: TGTGCCTGGACGAGGACAGTGAACACTGAAGCTTTCTTT. Translation gives CAWTRTVNTEAFF.

This clone appeared once. The chain uses TRBV29-1 and TRBJ2-7, with D uncertain. The CDR3 has 13 amino acids. V shed 4 bases and J shed 0 bases, with 10 bases lying between them. CDR1 and CDR2 from the germline V gene are SQVTM and ANQGSEA. CDR3 nucleotides: TGCAGCGTTGTATCCCTGAGCTCCTACGAGCAGTACTTC. Encoded protein: CSVVSLSSYEQYF.

The genes are TRBV6-5 and TRBJ1-5, with D unclear. Germline V gene lookup returns CDR1 MNHEY and CDR2 SVGAGI. V lost 4 bases and J 6 bases, leaving 10 bases between the germline ends. The CDR3 sequence is 13 residues long. DNA of the CDR3: TGTGCCAGCAGTTCCACCCGGGGTCAGCCCCAGCATTTT. It yields the protein CASSSTRGQPQHF.

J is TRBJ2-6 and V is TRBV5-6; TRBD1 aligns across 7 bases. The germline CDR1 and CDR2 sequences are SGHDT and YYEEEE. V trimming: 4 bases; J trimming: 0 bases; junction bases outside the gene matches: 7. The CDR3 totals 17 residues. The DNA for the CDR3 is TGTGCCAGCAGCCCATCGACAGGGATCTCTGGGGCCAACGTCCTGACTTTC. Translating gives CASSPSTGISGANVLTF.

This chain joins TRBV29-1 and TRBJ2-7; 9 positions match TRBD2. Per the germline V gene, CDR1 is SQVTM and CDR2 is ANQGSEA. J gave up 3 bases and V 4 bases, and 1 base lay outside the gene matches. CDR3 length equals 12 residues. The CDR3: CSVVAGVYEQYF. The CDR3 coding sequence is TGCAGCGTTGTAGCGGGAGTCTACGAGCAGTACTTC.

The chain carries TRBV5-4 and TRBJ2-3; the match to TRBD2 covers 12 bases. The CDR3 is made up of 15 amino acids. The V gene end was trimmed by 4 bases and the J gene end by 5 bases; junction bases not matched to a gene: 5. The germline gives CDR1 SGHNT, CDR2 YYREEE (reference sequence). The CDR3 protein is CASSRRTSGKDTQYF. The CDR3 DNA reads as TGTGCCAGCAGCCGTAGGACTAGCGGGAAAGATACGCAGTATTTT. The full variable domain, its missing parts supplied by reference TRBV5-4 and TRBJ2-3, is ETGVTQSPTHLIKTRGQQVTLRCSSQSGHNTVSWYQQALGQGPQFIFQYYREEENGRGNFPPRFSGLQFPNYSSELNVNALELDDSALYLCASSRRTSGKDTQYFGPGTRLTVL.

On this clone: Other DNA sequences from this sample encode an identical CDR3 as well. The chain has TRBV11-1 and TRBJ2-3; unclear D gene. The germline V gene encodes CDR1 SGHAT and CDR2 FQDESV (reference sequence). V was clipped by 0 bases and J by 1 base, with 5 bases between them. The length of the CDR3 is 14 residues. CDR3 sequence reads: CASSLAWGTDTQYF. CDR3 bases: TGTGCCAGCAGCTTAGCCTGGGGCACAGATACGCAGTATTTT. The variable domain in full, with the rest retrieved from reference TRBV11-1 and TRBJ2-3, is EAEVAQSPRYKITEKSQAVAFWCDPISGHATLYWYRQILGQGPELLVQFQDESVVDDSQLPKDRFSAERLKGVDSTLKIQPAELGDSAMYLCASSLAWGTDTQYFGPGTRLTVL.

Concerning this clone: Within the sample, other DNA sequences also encode this same CDR3. The chain carries TRBV19 and TRBJ2-5; tentatively, D is TRBD1 (5 bases). The CDR3 runs 13 residues. Germline lookup yields CDR1 LNHDA and CDR2 SQIVND (reference sequence). V lost 8 bases, J lost 1 base, and 11 bases lay in between. The CDR3 reads CASSRTIQETQYF. The CDR3 DNA is TGTGCCAGTTCGCGGACAATCCAAGAGACCCAGTACTTC.

This chain uses TRBV19 with TRBJ1-1, with D unresolved. Germline V gene data show CDR1 as LNHDA and CDR2 as SQIVND (reference sequence). The V end lost 4 bases, the J end lost 0 bases, and 15 bases lay between the germline ends. This CDR3 has 16 amino acids. The CDR3 loop reads CASSTGFVYMNTEAFF. Written as DNA, the CDR3 is TGTGCCAGTAGTACTGGTTTTGTATATATGAACACTGAAGCTTTCTTT.

The chain uses TRBV6-1 and TRBJ1-5, with D uncertain. This CDR3 contains 14 residues. Looked up from germline, CDR1 is MNHNS and CDR2 is SASEGT. Trimming pared 4 bases from V and 4 bases from J, leaving 11 bases between. CDR3 nucleotide sequence: TGTGCCAGCAGTGCTTCGGGCATTAATCAGCCCCAGCATTTT. It is translated as CASSASGINQPQHF.

This chain connects TRBV4-1 to TRBJ2-1; 10 nucleotides align to TRBD2. This CDR3 is built from 18 residues. The junction had 6 bases not matched to a gene; V was cut back by 0 bases and J by 1 base. The germline V gene has CDR1 MGHRA and CDR2 YSYEKL. The chain's CDR3 is CASSQERTSGPSYNEQFF. DNA for the CDR3: TGCGCCAGCAGCCAAGAACGGACTAGCGGCCCTTCCTACAATGAGCAGTTCTTC.

The chain carries TRBV11-2 and TRBJ2-7; D assignment may be TRBD1 or TRBD2 (5 bases each). This CDR3 region has 16 residues. The germline gives CDR1 SGHAT, CDR2 FQNNGV. Trimming shortened V by 1 base and J by 2 bases, and 15 bases separated the two germline ends. This CDR3 reads CASSLGRGLGTYEQYF. In nucleotides, the CDR3 is TGTGCCAGCAGCTTAGGTCGGGGCCTAGGAACCTACGAGCAGTACTTC.

This chain uses TRBV28 with TRBJ2-3, with TRBD2 matching 9 bases. Germline-derived CDR1 and CDR2 are MDHEN and SYDVKM. This CDR3 region has 14 residues. The V segment lost 3 bases and the J segment 5 bases; nucleotides outside the gene matches: 3. This CDR3 is CASSFAGGEDTQYF. The CDR3 bases are TGTGCCAGCAGTTTCGCGGGGGGGGAAGATACGCAGTATTTT.

The chain has TRBV29-1 and TRBJ1-2; D is ambiguous. The CDR3 covers 13 residues. Trimming pared 4 bases from V and 0 bases from J, leaving 9 bases between. From germline, CDR1 is SQVTM and CDR2 ANQGSEA. In nucleotides, the CDR3 is TGCAGCGTTGTAGGCCAGGCTAACTATGGCTACACCTTC. This encodes CSVVGQANYGYTF.

V is TRBV30 and J is TRBJ1-1, with TRBD1 as a possible D gene (6 bases). V was shortened by 7 bases and J by 1 base, with 16 bases between the two germline ends. Germline CDR1 and CDR2: GTSNPN and SVGIG (reference sequence). The CDR3 totals 14 residues. The CDR3 region has the DNA TGTGCCTTGAACATCAGGGGATGGAACACTGAAGCTTTCTTT. It translates to CALNIRGWNTEAFF.

This chain joins TRBV14 and TRBJ1-2; D ambiguous. The CDR3 consists of 11 residues. Per germline, CDR1 SGHDN and CDR2 FVKESK. The V end was cut by 2 bases, the J end by 8 bases, with 6 bases between. As DNA, the CDR3 is TGTGCCAGCAGCCAATCGGCCGGCTACACCTTC. This translates into CASSQSAGYTF.